This T cell receptor beta chain originates from a study of neoadjuvant anti-PD-1 for oral cavity cancer. Indicated time point: after neoadjuvant nivolumab, at surgical resection. Patients had newly diagnosed, untreated stage II-IVA oral cavity squamous cell carcinoma. This clone was seen more than once but under ten times. Generated by immunoSEQ multiplex PCR, the TCRdb table keeps only in-frame clones and is missing some. This table holds 13,000 to 15,000 clones, about 74% found once. Sequences were derived from PBMCs, sampled after nivolumab (anti-PD-1) treatment. This TCR was sampled from a person aged 35-79 years with oral cavity squamous cell carcinoma.

The chain's CDR3 is CAWSPMGTGELFF. The CDR3 DNA follows: TGTGCCTGGAGTCCGATGGGAACCGGGGAGCTGTTTTTT. The V call is TRBV30, the J call TRBJ2-2; D unclear. V lost 2 bases and J 5 bases, leaving 9 bases between the germline ends. Germline lookup yields CDR1 GTSNPN and CDR2 SVGIG (reference sequence). This CDR3 comprises 13 residues. The whole variable domain, remainder taken from reference TRBV30 and TRBJ2-2, is SQTIHQWPATLVQPVGSPLSLECTVEGTSNPNLYWYRQAAGRGLQLLFYSVGIGQISSEVPQNLSASRPQDRQFILSSKKLLLSDSGFYLCAWSPMGTGELFFGEGSRLTVL.